The sequence of this TCR beta chain was determined in a study of blood T cell repertoires in COVID-19. Per the authors' pipeline: Reference gene primer amplification gave estimated nucleated cell counts. Produced via immunoSEQ multiplex PCR; TCRdb's table is partial and in-frame only. V, J and clone size are those of that table, while D and trimming were read from the DNA. The sample has around 9,800 clones, around 90% seen once. CDR1 and CDR2 (germline): SGHDT, YYEEEE. The CDR3 covers 12 residues. V lost 4 bases, J lost 4 bases, and 9 bases lay in between. The clonotype was recovered from a man aged 25-45 years with active or convalescent COVID-19. The specimen was peripheral blood. The chain joins TRBV5-6 to TRBJ2-7, with D tentatively TRBD1 (6 bases). CDR3 nucleotide sequence: TGTGCCAGCAGCGAGCAGGGGTACGAGCAGTACTTC. It translates to CASSEQGYEQYF.